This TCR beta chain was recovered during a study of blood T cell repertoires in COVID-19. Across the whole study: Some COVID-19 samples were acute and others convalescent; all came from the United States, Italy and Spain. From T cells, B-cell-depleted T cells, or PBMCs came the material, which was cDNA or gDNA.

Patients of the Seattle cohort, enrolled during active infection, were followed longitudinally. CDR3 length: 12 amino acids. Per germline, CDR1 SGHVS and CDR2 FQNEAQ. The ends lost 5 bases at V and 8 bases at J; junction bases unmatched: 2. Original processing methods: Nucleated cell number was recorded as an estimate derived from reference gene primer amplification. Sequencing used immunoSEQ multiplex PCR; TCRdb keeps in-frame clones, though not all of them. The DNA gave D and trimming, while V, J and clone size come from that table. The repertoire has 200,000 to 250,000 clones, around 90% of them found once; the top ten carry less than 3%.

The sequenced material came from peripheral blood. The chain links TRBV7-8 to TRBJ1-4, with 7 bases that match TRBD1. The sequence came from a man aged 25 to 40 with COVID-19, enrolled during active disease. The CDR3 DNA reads TGTGCCAGCAGCCGACAGGGAGAAAAACTGTTTTTT. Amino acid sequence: CASSRQGEKLFF.